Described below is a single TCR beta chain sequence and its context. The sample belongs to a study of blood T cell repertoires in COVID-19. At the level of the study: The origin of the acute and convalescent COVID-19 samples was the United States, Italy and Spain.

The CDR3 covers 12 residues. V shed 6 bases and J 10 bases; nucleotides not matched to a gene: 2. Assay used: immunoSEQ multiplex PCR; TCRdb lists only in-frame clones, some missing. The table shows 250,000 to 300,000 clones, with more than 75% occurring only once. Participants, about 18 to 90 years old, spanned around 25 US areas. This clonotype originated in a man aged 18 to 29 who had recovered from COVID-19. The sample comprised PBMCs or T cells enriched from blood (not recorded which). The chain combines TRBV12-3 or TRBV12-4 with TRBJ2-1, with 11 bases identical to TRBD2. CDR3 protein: CASRGLAEEQFF. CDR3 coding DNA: TGTGCCAGCAGGGGACTAGCGGAAGAGCAGTTCTTC.